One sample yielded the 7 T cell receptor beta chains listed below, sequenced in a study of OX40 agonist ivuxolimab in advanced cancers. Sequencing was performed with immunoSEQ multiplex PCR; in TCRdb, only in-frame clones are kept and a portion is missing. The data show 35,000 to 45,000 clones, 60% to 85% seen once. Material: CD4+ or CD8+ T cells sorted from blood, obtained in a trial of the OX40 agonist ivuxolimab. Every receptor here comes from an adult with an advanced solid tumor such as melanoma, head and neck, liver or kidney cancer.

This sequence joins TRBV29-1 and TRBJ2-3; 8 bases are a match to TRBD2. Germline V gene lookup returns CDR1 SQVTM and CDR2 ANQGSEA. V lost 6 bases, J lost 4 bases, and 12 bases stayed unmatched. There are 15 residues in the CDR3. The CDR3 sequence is CSVARGREAADTQYF. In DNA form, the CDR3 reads TGCAGCGTCGCCCGGGGGCGGGAGGCTGCAGATACGCAGTATTTT.

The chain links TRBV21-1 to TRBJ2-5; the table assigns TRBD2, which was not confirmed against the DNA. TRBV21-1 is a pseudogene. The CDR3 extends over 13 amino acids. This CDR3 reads CASREGDQETQYF. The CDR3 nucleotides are TGTGCCAGCAGGGAGGGAGACCAAGAGACCCAGTACTTC.

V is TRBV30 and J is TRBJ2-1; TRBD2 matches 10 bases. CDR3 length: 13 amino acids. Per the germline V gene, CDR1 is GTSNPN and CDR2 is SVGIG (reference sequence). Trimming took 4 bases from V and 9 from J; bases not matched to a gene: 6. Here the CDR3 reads CAWNSGGLGEQFF. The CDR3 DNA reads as TGTGCCTGGAATAGCGGGGGGTTAGGTGAGCAGTTCTTC.

This CDR3 is CASSNDFPFSDTQYF. CDR3 nucleotides: TGTGCCAGCAGTAACGACTTTCCCTTCTCAGATACGCAGTATTTT. The chain uses TRBV27 and TRBJ2-3; D ambiguous. The CDR3 is 15 amino acids. Germline values: CDR1 MNHEY, CDR2 SMNVEV (reference sequence). Between the trimmed V and J ends, which lost 5 bases and 4 bases, there was a span of 16 bases.

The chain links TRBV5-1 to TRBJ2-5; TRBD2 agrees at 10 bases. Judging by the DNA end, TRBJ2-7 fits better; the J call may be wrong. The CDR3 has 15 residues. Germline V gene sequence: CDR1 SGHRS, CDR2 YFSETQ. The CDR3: CASSLYKREGDEQYF. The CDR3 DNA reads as TGCGCCAGCAGCTTGTATAAGCGGGAGGGGGACGAGCAGTACTTC.

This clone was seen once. The CDR3 sequence is CASSLGDREFTDTQYF. Written as DNA, the CDR3 is TGTGCCAGCAGCTTAGGGGACAGGGAGTTCACAGATACGCAGTATTTT. This sequence joins TRBV11-2 and TRBJ2-3, with 9 bases lining up with TRBD1. The CDR3 spans 16 residues. V was pared by 1 base and J by 2 bases, with 4 bases of the junction left unmatched. The V gene's germline CDR1 is SGHAT and CDR2 FQNNGV.

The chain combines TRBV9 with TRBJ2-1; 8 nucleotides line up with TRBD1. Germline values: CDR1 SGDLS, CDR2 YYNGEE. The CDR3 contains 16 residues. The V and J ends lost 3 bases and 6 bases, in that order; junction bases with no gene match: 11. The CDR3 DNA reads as TGTGCCAGCAGCGCGGGACAGGTTGGTTTTGGCAATGAGCAGTTCTTC. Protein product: CASSAGQVGFGNEQFF. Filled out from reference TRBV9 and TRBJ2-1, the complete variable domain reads DSGVTQTPKHLITATGQRVTLRCSPRSGDLSVYWYQQSLDQGLQFLIQYYNGEERAKGNILERFSAQQFPDLHSELNLSSLELGDSALYFCASSAGQVGFGNEQFFGPGTRLTVL.